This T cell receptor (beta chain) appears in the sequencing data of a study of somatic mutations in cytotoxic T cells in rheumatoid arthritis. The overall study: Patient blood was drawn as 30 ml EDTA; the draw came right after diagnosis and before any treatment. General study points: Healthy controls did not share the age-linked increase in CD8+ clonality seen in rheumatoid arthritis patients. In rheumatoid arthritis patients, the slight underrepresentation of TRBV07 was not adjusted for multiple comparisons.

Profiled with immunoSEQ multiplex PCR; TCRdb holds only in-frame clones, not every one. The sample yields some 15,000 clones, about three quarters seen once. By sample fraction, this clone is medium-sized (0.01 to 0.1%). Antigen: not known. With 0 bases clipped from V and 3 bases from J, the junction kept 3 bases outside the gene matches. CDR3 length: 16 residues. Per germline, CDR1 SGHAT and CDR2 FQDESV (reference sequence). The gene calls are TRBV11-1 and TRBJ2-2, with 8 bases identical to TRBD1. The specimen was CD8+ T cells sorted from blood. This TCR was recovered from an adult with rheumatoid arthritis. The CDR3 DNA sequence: TGTGCCAGCAGCTTAGCGCAGGGGGCGTACACCGGGGAGCTGTTTTTT. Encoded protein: CASSLAQGAYTGELFF.